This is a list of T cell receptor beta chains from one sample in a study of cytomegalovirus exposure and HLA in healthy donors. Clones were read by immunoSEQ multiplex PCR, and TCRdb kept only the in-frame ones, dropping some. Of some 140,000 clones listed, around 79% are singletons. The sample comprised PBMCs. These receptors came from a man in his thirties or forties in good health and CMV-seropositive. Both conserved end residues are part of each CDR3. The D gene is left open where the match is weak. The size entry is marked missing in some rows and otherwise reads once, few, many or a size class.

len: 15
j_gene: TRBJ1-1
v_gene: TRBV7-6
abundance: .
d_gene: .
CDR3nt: TGTGCCAGCAGCTTACTTTCCCTACCGAACACTGAAGCTTTCTTT
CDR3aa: CASSLLSLPNTEAFF

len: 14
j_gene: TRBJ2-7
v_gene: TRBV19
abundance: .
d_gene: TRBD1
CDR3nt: TGTGCCAGTAGTCGACGGGACAGGGTCTACGAGCAGTACTTC
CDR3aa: CASSRRDRVYEQYF

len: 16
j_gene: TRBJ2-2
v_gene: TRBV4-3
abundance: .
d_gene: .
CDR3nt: TGCGCCAGCAGCCAAGATCGGGTATCGAACACCGGGGAGCTGTTTTTT
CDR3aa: CASSQDRVSNTGELFF

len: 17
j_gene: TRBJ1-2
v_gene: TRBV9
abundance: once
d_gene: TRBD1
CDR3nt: TGTGCCAGCAGCGGCCGGGACAGGATCATTTTGAACTATGGCTACACCTTC
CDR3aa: CASSGRDRIILNYGYTF

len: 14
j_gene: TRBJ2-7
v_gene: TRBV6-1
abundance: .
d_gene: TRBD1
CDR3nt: TGTGCCAGCAGTGTATACGACAGGGCCTACGAGCAGTACTTC
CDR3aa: CASSVYDRAYEQYF

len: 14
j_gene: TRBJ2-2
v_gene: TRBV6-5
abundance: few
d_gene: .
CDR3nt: TGTGCCAGCAAAAGGGGTCCCAACACCGGGGAGCTGTTTTTT
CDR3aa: CASKRGPNTGELFF

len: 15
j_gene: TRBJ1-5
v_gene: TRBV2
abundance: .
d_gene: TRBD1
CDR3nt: TGTGCCAGCAGCCCTTGGACAGGCGAAAATCAGCCCCAGCATTTT
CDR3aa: CASSPWTGENQPQHF

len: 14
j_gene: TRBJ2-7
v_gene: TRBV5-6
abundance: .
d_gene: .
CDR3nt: TGTGCCAGCTCCTCCTGGCCGGGACTTTACGAGCAGTACTTC
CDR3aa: CASSSWPGLYEQYF

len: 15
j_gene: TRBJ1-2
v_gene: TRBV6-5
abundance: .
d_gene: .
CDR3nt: TGTGCCAGCAGCACCACCTCACAGGGTTACTATGGCTACACCTTC
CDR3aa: CASSTTSQGYYGYTF

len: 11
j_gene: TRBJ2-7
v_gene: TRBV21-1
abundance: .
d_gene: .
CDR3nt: TGTGCCGAGCCAAAGACTCAGGGGCAGTACTTC
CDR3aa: CAEPKTQGQYF

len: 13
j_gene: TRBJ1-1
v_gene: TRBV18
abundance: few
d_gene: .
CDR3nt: TGTGCCAGCTCACCTAGTTCGGGTCCTGAAGCTTTCTTT
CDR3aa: CASSPSSGPEAFF

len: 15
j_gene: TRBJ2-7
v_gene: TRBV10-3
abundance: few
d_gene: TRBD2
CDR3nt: TGTGCCATCAGTGAGATTAGCGGGAGTGCCTACGAGCAGTACTTC
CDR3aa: CAISEISGSAYEQYF

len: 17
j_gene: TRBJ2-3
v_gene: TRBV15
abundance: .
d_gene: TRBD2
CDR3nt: TGTGCCACCAGCAGAGAAAGCAGACTAGCGGGCACAGATACGCAGTATTTT
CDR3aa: CATSRESRLAGTDTQYF

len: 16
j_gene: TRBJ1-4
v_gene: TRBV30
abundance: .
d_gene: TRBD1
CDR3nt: TGTGCCTGGAGTGTACTGCCGGGACAGACCAATGAAAAACTGTTTTTT
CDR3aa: CAWSVLPGQTNEKLFF

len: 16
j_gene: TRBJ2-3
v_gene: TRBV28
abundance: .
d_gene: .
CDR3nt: TGTGCCAGCAGCCCTCGCAGGCCCAGTAACACAGATACGCAGTATTTT
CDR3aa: CASSPRRPSNTDTQYF

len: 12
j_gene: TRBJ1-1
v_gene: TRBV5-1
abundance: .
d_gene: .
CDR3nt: TGCGCCAGCAGCCCCCAGGGGTCTGAAGCTTTCTTT
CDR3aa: CASSPQGSEAFF

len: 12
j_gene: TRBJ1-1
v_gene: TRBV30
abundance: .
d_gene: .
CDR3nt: TGTGCCTGGGGGCGCTCATCCACTGAAGCTTTCTTT
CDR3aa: CAWGRSSTEAFF

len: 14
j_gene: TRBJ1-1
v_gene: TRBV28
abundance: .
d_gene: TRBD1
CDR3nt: TGTGCCAGCAGTCCGAAGGGACAGGGCGGTTTGGCTTTCTTT
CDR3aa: CASSPKGQGGLAFF

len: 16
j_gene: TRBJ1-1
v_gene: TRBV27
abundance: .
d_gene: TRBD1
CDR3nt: TGTGCCAGCAAACCGGGACAGACAATCATGAACACTGAAGCTTTCTTT
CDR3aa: CASKPGQTIMNTEAFF

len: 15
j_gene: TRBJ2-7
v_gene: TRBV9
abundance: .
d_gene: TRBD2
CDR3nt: TGTGCCAGCAGCGTAGGGAGCGGGGTCTCCTACGAGCAGTACTTC
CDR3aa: CASSVGSGVSYEQYF

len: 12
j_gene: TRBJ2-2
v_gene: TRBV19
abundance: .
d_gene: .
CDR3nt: TGTGCCATTAGGGTGTACGGCGGGGAGCTGTTTTTT
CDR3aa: CAIRVYGGELFF

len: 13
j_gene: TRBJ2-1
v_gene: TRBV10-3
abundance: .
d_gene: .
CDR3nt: TGTGCCATCAGTGAGGCCGGTGACAATGAGCAGTTCTTC
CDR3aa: CAISEAGDNEQFF

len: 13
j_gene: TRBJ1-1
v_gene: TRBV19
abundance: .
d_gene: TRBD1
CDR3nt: TGTGCCAGTAGTAAGGGGGCACAGCCTGAAGCTTTCTTT
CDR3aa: CASSKGAQPEAFF

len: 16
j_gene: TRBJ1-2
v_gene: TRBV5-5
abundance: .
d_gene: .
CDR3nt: TGTGCCAGCAGCCCCGGGGGGTCACAGGGCCTCTATGGCTACACCTTC
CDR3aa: CASSPGGSQGLYGYTF

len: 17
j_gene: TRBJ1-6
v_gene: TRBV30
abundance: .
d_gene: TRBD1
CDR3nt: TGTGCCTGGAGTTCTGGGACAGGTAGCTCCTATAATTCACCCCTCCACTTT
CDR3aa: CAWSSGTGSSYNSPLHF

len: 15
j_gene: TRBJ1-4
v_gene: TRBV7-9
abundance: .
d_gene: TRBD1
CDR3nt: TGTGCCAGCAGCTCCGGACAGGGATTAGGGGAAAAACTGTTTTTT
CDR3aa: CASSSGQGLGEKLFF

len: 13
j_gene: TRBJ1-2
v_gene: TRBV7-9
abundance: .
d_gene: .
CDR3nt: TGTGCCAGCAGGTTTATACAGAGAAATGGCTACACCTTC
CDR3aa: CASRFIQRNGYTF

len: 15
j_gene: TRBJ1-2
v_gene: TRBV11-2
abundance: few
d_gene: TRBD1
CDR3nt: TGTGCCAGCAGCTTAGAGTGGACAGGGGGCTCTGGCTACACCTTC
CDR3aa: CASSLEWTGGSGYTF

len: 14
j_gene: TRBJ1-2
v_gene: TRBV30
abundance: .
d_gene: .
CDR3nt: TGTGCCTGGAGCACAGGGTTGGGGAACTATGGCTACACCTTC
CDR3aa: CAWSTGLGNYGYTF

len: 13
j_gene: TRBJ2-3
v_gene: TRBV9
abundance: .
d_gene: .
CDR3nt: TGTGCCAGCACCAGGGGTCCCACAGATACGCAGTATTTT
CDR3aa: CASTRGPTDTQYF

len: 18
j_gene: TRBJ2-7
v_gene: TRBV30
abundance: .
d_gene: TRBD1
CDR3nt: TGTGCCTGGAGTGTACGGACAGGGTGGCCCTCCGGCCCTAGCGAGCAGTACTTC
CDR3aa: CAWSVRTGWPSGPSEQYF

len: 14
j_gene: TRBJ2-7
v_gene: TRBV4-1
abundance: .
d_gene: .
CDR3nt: TGCGCCAGCAGCCCGCTAATCGTAGCTAGCTTGCAGTACTTC
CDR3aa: CASSPLIVASLQYF

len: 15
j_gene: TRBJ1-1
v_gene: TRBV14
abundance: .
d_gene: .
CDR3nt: TGTGCCAGCAGCCAAACAGGGACCATGAACACTGAAGCTTTCTTT
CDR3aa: CASSQTGTMNTEAFF

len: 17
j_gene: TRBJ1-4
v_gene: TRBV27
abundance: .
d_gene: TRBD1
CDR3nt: TGTGCCAGCTCAAACCCGCCGGGCAGGGGGGAGAGTGAAAAACTGTTTTTT
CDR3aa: CASSNPPGRGESEKLFF

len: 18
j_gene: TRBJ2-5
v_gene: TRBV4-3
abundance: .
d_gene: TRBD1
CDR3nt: TGCGCCAGCAGCCAGGCGGAGCACACAGGGGTTGCTTCTGGGACCCAGTACTTC
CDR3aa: CASSQAEHTGVASGTQYF

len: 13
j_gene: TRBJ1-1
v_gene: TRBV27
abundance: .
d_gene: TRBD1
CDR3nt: TGTGCCAGCAGCGGGGGACAGCACACTGAAGCTTTCTTT
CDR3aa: CASSGGQHTEAFF

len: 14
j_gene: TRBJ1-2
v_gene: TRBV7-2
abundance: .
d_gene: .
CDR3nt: TGTGCCAGCAGACCAGCAGGGGAGAACTATGGCTACACCTTC
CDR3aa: CASRPAGENYGYTF

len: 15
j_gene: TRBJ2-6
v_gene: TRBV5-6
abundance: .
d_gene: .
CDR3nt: TGTGCCAGCAGCTCGGTCCCCTCTGGGGCCAACGTCCTGACTTTC
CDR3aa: CASSSVPSGANVLTF